The 32 T cell receptor beta chains below all came from one sample that was sequenced in a study of molecular identifiers for immune sequencing clone quantification. Using its own MiXCR run on the PCR reads, TCRdb lists one record per CDR3 protein. The sample consists of 460,000 or so distinct CDR3 sequences, around 23% of them appearing once. Sequencing was done on a sample of naive CD8+ T cells from blood, with Jurkat cell RNA spiked in. This sample's subset: FACS-sorted CD8+CD4-CCR7+CD45RA+ naive T cells. The receptors here all came from a human donor in good health. Some libraries in this study had Jurkat cell RNA spiked in.

To note about this clonotype: The junction departs from germline at one end; a sequencing error may be responsible. The V and J genes are TRBV5-3 and TRBJ2-3, with TRBD2 matching 14 bases. TRBV5-3 qualifies as an ORF whose function is uncertain. The CDR3 consists of 16 residues. The CDR3 protein is CASSLGLAGVRDTQYF. CDR3 DNA: TGTGCCAGCAGCTTGGGACTAGCGGGGGTCCGCGATACGCAGTATTTT.

This chain joins TRBV6-1 and TRBJ1-5, with 10 bases that match TRBD1. With 7 bases clipped from V and 9 bases from J, the junction kept 9 bases outside the gene matches. This CDR3 comprises 14 residues. Germline-derived CDR1 and CDR2 are MNHNS and SASEGT. CDR3 residues: CASTLTGGGRPQHF. In DNA form, the CDR3 reads TGTGCCAGCACCCTGACAGGGGGCGGTCGGCCCCAGCATTTT.

A note on this clonotype: Being one base from a much bigger clone, this may be a read error. The gene calls are TRBV6-1 and TRBJ2-7; the match to TRBD1 covers 8 bases. Trimming removed 6 bases from V and 9 bases from J; junction bases left unmatched: 7. This CDR3 comprises 12 residues. Per the germline V gene, CDR1 is MNHNS and CDR2 is SASEGT. The CDR3 reads CASRVQGDGQYF. The CDR3 DNA reads TGTGCCAGCAGGGTACAGGGGGACGGGCAGTACTTC.

This clonotype was observed once. CDR3 residues: CASSAGTYPVEQYF. The CDR3 bases are TGTGCCAGCAGTGCCGGGACTTATCCTGTCGAGCAGTACTTC. This rearrangement joins TRBV6-6 to TRBJ2-7, with a possible D match to TRBD2 (6 bases). V was cut by 5 bases and J by 6 bases, with 17 bases left in between. This CDR3 has 14 amino acids. Germline V lookup: CDR1 MNHNY, CDR2 SVGAGI (reference sequence).

Note on this clonotype: This may be a read error, as it is one base from a much larger clone. Because the CDR3 is missing its conserved closing phenylalanine or tryptophan, this is likely a read error. The V gene is TRBV28, the J gene TRBJ2-3, with D maybe TRBD2 (6 bases). The CDR3 is 16 amino acids. Germline V lookup: CDR1 MDHEN, CDR2 SYDVKM. V lost 3 bases and J lost 3, with 16 bases in between. CDR3 residues: CASSFFGEAVTDTQYL. CDR3 DNA sequence: TGTGCCAGCAGTTTTTTTGGGGAGGCTGTAACAGATACGCAGTATCTT.

As concerns this clonotype: The junction departs from germline at one end; a sequencing error may be responsible. The chain is built from TRBV7-9 and TRBJ1-2; no definite D call. Germline-derived CDR1 and CDR2 are SEHNR and FQNEAQ (reference sequence). The CDR3 consists of 16 residues. CDR3 sequence reads: CASSFVESGFQDGHTF. Written as DNA, the CDR3 is TGTGCCAGCAGCTTTGTCGAGTCGGGGTTCCAGGATGGCCACACCTTC.

This clonotype was counted between two and nine times. J is TRBJ1-1 and V is TRBV5-6, with no clear D. There are 14 residues in the CDR3. CDR1 and CDR2 from the germline V gene are SGHDT and YYEEEE. The V and J ends lost 4 bases and 0 bases respectively, with 10 bases between them. The CDR3 loop reads CASSPRLMNTEAFF. CDR3 coding DNA: TGTGCCAGCAGCCCCAGACTTATGAACACTGAAGCTTTCTTT.

Concerning this clonotype: The junction departs from the called germline gene at one end, perhaps through a read error. V gene TRBV29-1 combines with J gene TRBJ2-1, with TRBD2 matching 9 bases. Germline V gene sequence: CDR1 SQVTM, CDR2 ANQGSEA. The CDR3 is made up of 20 amino acids. The DNA for the CDR3 is TGCAGCGCCCGCGGTCTGCCTAGCGGGAACCACCTGAGCTCCTGCAATGAGCAGTTCTTC. Translated, it gives CSARGLPSGNHLSSCNEQFF.

Concerning this clonotype: This may be a read error: a much more frequent sequence differs by one nucleotide. The gene calls are TRBV5-6 and TRBJ2-5; D assignment may be TRBD1 or TRBD2 (5 bases each). This CDR3 comprises 16 residues. Germline-derived CDR1 and CDR2 are SGHDT and YYEEEE. CDR3 DNA sequence: TGTGCCAGCAGCTCGACCGGGACGGAGTACCAAGAGGCCCAGTACTTC. Residues: CASSSTGTEYQEAQYF.

This chain joins TRBV27 and TRBJ2-5; maybe TRBD2 (6 bases). The CDR3 contains 14 residues. Germline V gene sequence: CDR1 MNHEY, CDR2 SMNVEV (reference sequence). V was cut by 2 bases and J by 4 bases, with 11 bases left in between. The CDR3: CASSLRGGLETQYF. The CDR3 DNA is TGTGCCAGCAGTTTACGGGGAGGACTAGAGACCCAGTACTTC.

This clonotype was observed a single time. Being one base from a much bigger clone, this may be a read error. The chain carries TRBV28 and TRBJ2-3; 7 bases are shared with TRBD2. This CDR3 is built from 15 residues. Germline CDR1 and CDR2: MDHEN and SYDVKM. Here the CDR3 reads CAGSLPAGDTDTQYF. The CDR3, as DNA: TGTGCCGGCAGTTTACCGGCGGGGGACACAGATACGCAGTATTTT.

Comment on this clonotype: With a much larger clone just one base away, this may be a read error. The chain carries TRBV7-9 and TRBJ2-2; 7 nucleotides align to TRBD2. The length of the CDR3 is 17 residues. CDR1 and CDR2 from the germline V gene are SEHNR and FQNEAQ (reference sequence). DNA of the CDR3: TGTGCCAGCAGCCCCCCGGCTAGCGGAATACTCACCGGGGAGCTGCTTTTT. As protein: CASSPPASGILTGELLF.

The gene calls are TRBV7-2 and TRBJ2-1; no clear D. CDR3 length: 17 residues. Germline loops: CDR1 SGHTA, CDR2 FQGNSA. V lost 2 bases to trimming and J lost 1 base, with 15 bases between them. The CDR3 nucleotides read TGTGCCAGCAGCTTAAGGGCCGTTCTCGATTCCTACAATGAGCAGTTCTTC. Protein: CASSLRAVLDSYNEQFF. The complete variable domain, with remaining parts taken from reference TRBV7-2 and TRBJ2-1, reads GAGVSQSPSNKVTEKGKDVELRCDPISGHTALYWYRQSLGQGLEFLIYFQGNSAPDKSGLPSDRFSAERTGGSVSTLTIQRTQQEDSAVYLCASSLRAVLDSYNEQFFGPGTRLTVL.

This clonotype came up a few times. J is TRBJ2-7 and V is TRBV7-2, with 7 nucleotides matching TRBD1. J gave up 7 bases and V 5 bases, and 11 bases lay outside the gene matches. The CDR3 spans 14 residues. Germline loops: CDR1 SGHTA, CDR2 FQGNSA. The CDR3: CASSDEQGQREQYF. CDR3 nucleotides: TGTGCCAGCAGCGATGAACAGGGACAGAGAGAGCAGTACTTC.

As to this clonotype: A much larger clone lies one base from this, so it may be a read error. Because the CDR3 is missing its conserved closing phenylalanine or tryptophan, this is likely a read error. The genes are TRBV5-1 and TRBJ2-5; D might be TRBD2 (5 bases). Germline loops: CDR1 SGHRS, CDR2 YFSETQ. V gave up 0 bases and J gave up 0 bases, with 15 bases separating them. This CDR3 comprises 17 residues. The CDR3 protein is CASSLGDYHSHQETQYL. As DNA, the CDR3 is TGCGCCAGCAGCTTGGGAGACTACCATTCGCACCAAGAGACCCAGTACCTC.

A note on this clonotype: The conserved closing phenylalanine or tryptophan is absent in this CDR3, likely reflecting a read error. V and J are TRBV19 and TRBJ2-7; 9 bases align to TRBD2. The CDR3 consists of 14 residues. The ends lost 3 bases at V and 5 bases at J; junction bases unmatched: 5. The germline V gene has CDR1 LNHDA and CDR2 SQIVND (reference sequence). The CDR3: CASSIGLAGNEQYS. CDR3 coding DNA: TGTGCCAGTAGTATTGGGCTAGCGGGGAACGAGCAGTACTCC.

The chain recombines TRBV19 with TRBJ2-1; 10 positions agree with TRBD2. The germline V gene encodes CDR1 LNHDA and CDR2 SQIVND (reference sequence). V was clipped by 8 bases and J by 8 bases; unmatched bases: 9. The CDR3 extends over 14 amino acids. CDR3: CASVPSGRAYEQFF. CDR3 nucleotides: TGTGCCAGTGTCCCTAGCGGGAGAGCGTATGAGCAGTTCTTC. Full variable domain (outside the CDR3, taken from reference TRBV19 and TRBJ2-1): DGGITQSPKYLFRKEGQNVTLSCEQNLNHDAMYWYRQDPGQGLRLIYYSQIVNDFQKGDIAEGYSVSREKKESFPLTVTSAQKNPTAFYLCASVPSGRAYEQFFGPGTRLTVL.

A word on this clonotype: A much more abundant neighbour one base away suggests this may be a read error. This likely comes from a read error, as the CDR3 has no conserved phenylalanine or tryptophan at its end. The chain has TRBV12-3 or TRBV12-4 and TRBJ1-1; 7 bases align to TRBD1. The CDR3 runs to 13 residues. Trimming took 7 bases from V and 1 from J; bases not matched to a gene: 3. The CDR3 loop reads CASKGTENTEAFL. In DNA, the CDR3 is TGTGCCAGCAAAGGGACAGAGAACACTGAAGCTTTCTTA.

This clonotype was observed a single time. This may arise from a read error, as a much more abundant clone is one base away. This CDR3 is CASSLAWWNTEAFF. CDR3 DNA: TGTGCCAGCAGCTTAGCGTGGTGGAACACTGAAGCTTTCTTT. The chain carries TRBV7-8 and TRBJ1-1, with D unclear. CDR3 length equals 14 residues. Trimming removed 0 bases from V and 1 base from J, with 6 bases in between. The germline CDR1 and CDR2 sequences are SGHVS and FQNEAQ.

At least ten counts were recorded for this clonotype. The chain has TRBV20-1 and TRBJ1-5; 7 nucleotides match TRBD1. V was pared by 5 bases and J by 2 bases, with 9 bases of the junction left unmatched. Germline assignment: CDR1 DFQATT and CDR2 SNEGSKA (reference sequence). There are 15 residues in the CDR3. The CDR3 loop reads CSAHRQGYGNQPQHF. In nucleotides, the CDR3 is TGCAGTGCTCACCGACAGGGTTACGGCAATCAGCCCCAGCATTTT.

The table lists this clonotype with a few counts. This sequence joins TRBV12-5 and TRBJ2-7; tentatively, D is TRBD1 or TRBD2 (6 bases each). Trimming left V 4 bases short and J 5 bases short, with 18 bases between. Germline V gene sequence: CDR1 LGHNT, CDR2 FRNRAP. The CDR3 has 15 residues. In DNA form, the CDR3 reads TGTGCTAGTGGTTCCCAACCACCGGGGGCGGACGAGCAGTACTTC. Amino acids: CASGSQPPGADEQYF.

A few counts support this clonotype. This sequence joins TRBV28 and TRBJ1-5; D remains ambiguous. Germline V CDR1 and CDR2: MDHEN, SYDVKM. The CDR3 runs 14 residues. V lost 6 bases to trimming and J lost 3 bases, with 12 bases between them. CDR3 coding DNA: TGTGCCAGCAGACTCACCCGACCCAATCAGCCCCAGCATTTT. Protein sequence: CASRLTRPNQPQHF.

This clonotype was recorded many times. The chain recombines TRBV10-3 with TRBJ1-1, with 7 bases that match TRBD1. CDR3 size: 14 residues. With V trimmed by 7 bases and J by 7 bases, 12 bases remained unmatched. Germline-derived CDR1 and CDR2 are ENHRY and SYGVKD. The CDR3 here is CAITSDRELDEAFF. DNA of the CDR3: TGTGCCATCACTTCTGACAGGGAATTGGATGAAGCTTTCTTT.

The gene calls are TRBV7-8 and TRBJ1-2; D is unresolved. The CDR3 length is 16 residues. Per the germline V gene, CDR1 is SGHVS and CDR2 is FQNEAQ. Trimming took off 5 bases at V and 0 bases at J, with 16 bases between the two ends. The CDR3 protein is CASSPGPGSANYGYTF. In nucleotides, the CDR3 is TGTGCCAGCAGCCCCGGTCCCGGCTCGGCTAACTATGGCTACACCTTC. Supplemented by reference TRBV7-8 and TRBJ1-2, the full variable domain reads GAGVSQSPRYKVAKRGQDVALRCDPISGHVSLFWYQQALGQGPEFLTYFQNEAQLDKSGLPSDRFFAERPEGSVSTLKIQRTQQEDSAVYLCASSPGPGSANYGYTFGSGTRLTVV.

This clonotype was found a few times. The V call is TRBV6-2 or TRBV6-3, the J call TRBJ1-5, with D unclear. The CDR3 is made up of 11 amino acids. Deletions cut 6 bases from V and 9 bases from J, with 9 bases between. CDR1 is MNHEY, CDR2 SVGEGT, per germline. CDR3 coding DNA: TGTGCCAGCAGCACATTAGGGCCCCAGCATTTT. Translating it yields CASSTLGPQHF.

In its sample, this clonotype was seen many times. No DNA is shown, since the ends of the CDR3 on it are uncertain; the CDR3 is the one TCRdb lists. The gene calls are TRBV24-1 and TRBJ2-2. The CDR3 adds up to 13 amino acids, both ends counted. The germline CDR1 and CDR2 sequences are KGHDR and SFDVKD. The CDR3 sequence: CATSDFGAGELFF.

This clonotype was picked up a small number of times. The chain recombines TRBV27 with TRBJ1-5; a possible D gene is TRBD1 (6 bases). The germline CDR1 and CDR2 sequences are MNHEY and SMNVEV (reference sequence). This CDR3 has 14 amino acids. V dropped 5 bases and J dropped 6 bases, with 14 bases sitting between them. The CDR3 DNA reads TGTGCCAGCAGTCTTTCAGGGGAGGGTCAGCCCCAGCATTTT. Residues: CASSLSGEGQPQHF.

This clonotype came up many times. J is TRBJ2-7 and V is TRBV28; 7 nucleotides agree with TRBD1. From germline, CDR1 is MDHEN and CDR2 SYDVKM. This CDR3 contains 13 residues. With V trimmed by 3 bases and J by 4 bases, 3 bases remained unmatched. CDR3 amino acids: CASSLTRGYEQYF. The CDR3 DNA reads as TGTGCCAGCAGTTTGACCAGGGGGTACGAGCAGTACTTC.

This clonotype was recorded a few times. The chain employs TRBV7-3 and TRBJ2-2, with 9 bases identical to TRBD2. Germline trimming cut 4 bases from V and 4 bases from J; bases unmatched to any gene: 4. From germline, CDR1 is SGHTA and CDR2 FQGTGA. This CDR3 is 15 amino acids long. For the CDR3, the DNA is TGTGCCAGCAGCTGGGGACTAGCTTCCACCGGGGAGCTGTTTTTT. Translation: CASSWGLASTGELFF. The variable domain in full, completed from reference TRBV7-3 and TRBJ2-2, reads GAGVSQTPSNKVTEKGKYVELRCDPISGHTALYWYRQSLGQGPEFLIYFQGTGAADDSGLPNDRFFAVRPEGSVSTLKIQRTERGDSAVYLCASSWGLASTGELFFGEGSRLTVL.

This clonotype came up a few times. This chain joins TRBV20-1 and TRBJ2-7, with D tentatively TRBD1 (6 bases). Looked up from germline, CDR1 is DFQATT and CDR2 is SNEGSKA (reference sequence). The CDR3 is 15 residues long. Trimming removed 0 bases from V and 0 bases from J, with 12 bases in between. CDR3: CSARDPQGYSYEQYF. As DNA, the CDR3 is TGCAGTGCTAGAGATCCACAGGGCTACTCCTACGAGCAGTACTTC.

This clonotype was detected ten times or more. This sequence joins TRBV7-6 and TRBJ2-3, with 10 nucleotides matching TRBD2. V lost 5 bases to trimming and J lost 7 bases; unmatched junction nucleotides: 12. There are 16 residues in the CDR3. The germline V gene encodes CDR1 SGHVS and CDR2 FNYEAQ. The CDR3 is CASSPGLAATFNTQYF. CDR3 coding DNA: TGTGCCAGCAGCCCTGGACTAGCGGCGACCTTTAATACGCAGTATTTT.

The V gene is TRBV6-2 or TRBV6-3, the J gene TRBJ2-3, with D unclear. V was clipped by 6 bases and J by 0 bases, with 13 bases between them. CDR1 and CDR2 from the germline V gene are MNHEY and SVGEGT. This CDR3 is 15 amino acids long. The CDR3 here is CASSPWTISTDTQYF. The CDR3 nucleotides are TGTGCCAGCAGCCCCTGGACGATAAGCACAGATACGCAGTATTTT.